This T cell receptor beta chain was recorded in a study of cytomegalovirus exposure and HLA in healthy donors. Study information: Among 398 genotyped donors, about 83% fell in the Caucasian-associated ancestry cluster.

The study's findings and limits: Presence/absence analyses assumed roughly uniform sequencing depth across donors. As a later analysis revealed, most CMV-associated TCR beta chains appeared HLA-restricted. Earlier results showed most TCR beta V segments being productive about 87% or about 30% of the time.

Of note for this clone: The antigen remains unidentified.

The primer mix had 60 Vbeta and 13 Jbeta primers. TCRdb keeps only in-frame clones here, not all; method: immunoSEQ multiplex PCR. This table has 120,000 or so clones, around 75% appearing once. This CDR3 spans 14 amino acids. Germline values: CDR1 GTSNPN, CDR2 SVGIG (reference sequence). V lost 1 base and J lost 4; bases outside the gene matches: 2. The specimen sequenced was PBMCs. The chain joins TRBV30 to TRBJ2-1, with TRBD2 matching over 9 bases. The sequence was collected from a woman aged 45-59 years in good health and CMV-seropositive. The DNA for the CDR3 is TGTGCCTGGAGTGGCGGGGGGGGGTACAATGAGCAGTTCTTC. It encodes CAWSGGGGYNEQFF. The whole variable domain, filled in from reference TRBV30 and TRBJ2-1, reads SQTIHQWPATLVQPVGSPLSLECTVEGTSNPNLYWYRQAAGRGLQLLFYSVGIGQISSEVPQNLSASRPQDRQFILSSKKLLLSDSGFYLCAWSGGGGYNEQFFGPGTRLTVL.